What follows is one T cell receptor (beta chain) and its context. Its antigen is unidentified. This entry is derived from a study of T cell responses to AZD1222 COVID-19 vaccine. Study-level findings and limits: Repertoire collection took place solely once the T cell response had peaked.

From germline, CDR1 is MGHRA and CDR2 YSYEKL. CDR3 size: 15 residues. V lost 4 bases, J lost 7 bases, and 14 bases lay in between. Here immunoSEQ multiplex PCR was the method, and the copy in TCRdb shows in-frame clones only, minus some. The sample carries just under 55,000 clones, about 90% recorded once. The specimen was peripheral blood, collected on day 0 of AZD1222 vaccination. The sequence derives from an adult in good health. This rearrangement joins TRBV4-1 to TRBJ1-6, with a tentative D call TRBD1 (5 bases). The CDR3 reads CASSPRDGMNSPLHF. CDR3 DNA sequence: TGCGCCAGCAGCCCCCGGGACGGGATGAATTCACCCCTCCACTTT.